These 5 T cell receptor beta chains were all obtained from the same sample, sequenced in a study of shared clonotypes between healthy human individuals. The assay was immunoSEQ multiplex PCR, and TCRdb's table has in-frame clones only and misses some. Altogether 2.3 million or so clones are present, 85% to 95% being singletons, with the ten largest covering about 0.39%. The sequenced sample was naive CD4+ T cells from PBMCs. The sample's subset: CD45RA+ positively selected. All receptors derive from a man aged 18 to 30 in good health. Some clones in this sample may be carry-over from other donors' samples.

This chain connects TRBV27 to TRBJ2-1, with 10 bases identical to TRBD2. The CDR3 is 15 residues long. CDR1 is MNHEY, CDR2 SMNVEV, per germline (reference sequence). Trimming removed 3 bases from V and 5 bases from J; junction bases left unmatched: 4. As DNA, the CDR3 is TGTGCCAGCAGTTTTGTACTAGCGGGAAACAATGAGCAGTTCTTC. This sequence encodes CASSFVLAGNNEQFF.

The rearrangement joins TRBV11-2 to TRBJ2-7; D is unresolved. CDR3 length: 16 amino acids. V was shortened by 0 bases and J by 6 bases, with 18 bases between the two germline ends. From germline, CDR1 is SGHAT and CDR2 FQNNGV. Here the CDR3 reads CASSLDTARVSLEQYF. In DNA form, the CDR3 reads TGTGCCAGCAGCTTAGATACGGCTAGAGTCTCTCTCGAGCAGTACTTC.

The count of this clone is one. J is TRBJ2-6 and V is TRBV9; a possible D gene is TRBD1 (5 bases). The CDR3 runs 15 residues. Germline V gene sequence: CDR1 SGDLS, CDR2 YYNGEE. V lost 4 bases to trimming and J lost 0 bases, with 8 bases between them. CDR3 coding DNA: TGTGCCAGCAGCTCCACAGGCTCTGGGGCCAACGTCCTGACTTTC. Its protein is CASSSTGSGANVLTF.

This clone was seen once. V is TRBV4-1 and J is TRBJ2-5, with a possible D match to TRBD2 (6 bases). V gave up 3 bases and J gave up 4 bases, with 18 bases separating them. The CDR3 is 16 amino acids. Germline CDR1 is MGHRA and CDR2 is YSYEKL. The CDR3 DNA reads TGCGCCAGCAGCCACTGGTTGGGGGGAGGACGAGAGACCCAGTACTTC. Its protein is CASSHWLGGGRETQYF.

This chain connects TRBV11-2 to TRBJ2-5; 12 bases map to TRBD2. The CDR3 loop spans 19 amino acids. The germline CDR1 and CDR2 sequences are SGHAT and FQNNGV. The ends lost 2 bases at V and 5 bases at J; junction bases unmatched: 15. CDR3 residues: CASSLRTGLAGGPLETQYF. DNA of the CDR3: TGTGCCAGCAGCTTACGGACAGGGCTAGCGGGAGGGCCATTGGAGACCCAGTACTTC.